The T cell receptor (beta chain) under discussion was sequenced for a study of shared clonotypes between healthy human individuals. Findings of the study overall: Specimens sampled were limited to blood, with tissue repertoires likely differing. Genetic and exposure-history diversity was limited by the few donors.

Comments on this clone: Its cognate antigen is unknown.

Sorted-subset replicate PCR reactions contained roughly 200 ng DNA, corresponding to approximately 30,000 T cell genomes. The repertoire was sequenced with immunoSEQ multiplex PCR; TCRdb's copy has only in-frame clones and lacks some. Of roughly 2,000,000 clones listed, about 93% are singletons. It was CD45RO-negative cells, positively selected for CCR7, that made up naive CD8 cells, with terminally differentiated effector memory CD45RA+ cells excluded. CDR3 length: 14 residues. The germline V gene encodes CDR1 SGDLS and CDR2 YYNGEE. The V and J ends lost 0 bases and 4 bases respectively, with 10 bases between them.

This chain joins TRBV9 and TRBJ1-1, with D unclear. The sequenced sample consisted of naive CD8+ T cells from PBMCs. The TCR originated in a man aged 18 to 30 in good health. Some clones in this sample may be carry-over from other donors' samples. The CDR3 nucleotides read TGTGCCAGCAGCGTAGACCCGTCAACCACTGAAGCTTTCTTT. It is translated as CASSVDPSTTEAFF.